This T cell receptor (beta chain) is from a study of T-cell memory formation after mild COVID-19. Trimming removed 8 bases at V and 2 bases at J, with 13 bases between. The CDR3 has 14 residues. Germline-derived CDR1 and CDR2 are SNHLY and FYNNEI. Study-wide results and limits: Nothing showed for sure that second-wave clones peaking on day 37 were SARS-CoV-2 specific. Pre-infection memory held some responding clones, suggesting pre-existing cross-reactive T cells responded. CD4+ clones that contracted lay mainly in CM and EM; CD8+ ones lay in EMRA.

The sample holds a few counts of this clonotype. What it binds is not known. Constant-segment primers were used for 5'RACE, and the resulting TCR alpha and TCR beta cDNA libraries carried sample barcodes and UMIs. TCRdb re-derived calls from the 5' RACE reads in MiXCR, one entry per CDR3 protein. The table records over 55,000 distinct CDR3 sequences, around 9.5% of them present only once. This chain links TRBV2 with TRBJ1-5; D remains ambiguous. This receptor was identified in a man aged 18 to 29 who had mild COVID-19 (a few samples of this study predate the infection). Cell type and time point are not known. The sequenced sample was PBMCs or a T cell subset sorted from them (not recorded which). The CDR3 protein is CASGPERGNQPQHF. CDR3 bases: TGTGCCAGCGGGCCCGAGAGGGGCAATCAGCCCCAGCATTTT.